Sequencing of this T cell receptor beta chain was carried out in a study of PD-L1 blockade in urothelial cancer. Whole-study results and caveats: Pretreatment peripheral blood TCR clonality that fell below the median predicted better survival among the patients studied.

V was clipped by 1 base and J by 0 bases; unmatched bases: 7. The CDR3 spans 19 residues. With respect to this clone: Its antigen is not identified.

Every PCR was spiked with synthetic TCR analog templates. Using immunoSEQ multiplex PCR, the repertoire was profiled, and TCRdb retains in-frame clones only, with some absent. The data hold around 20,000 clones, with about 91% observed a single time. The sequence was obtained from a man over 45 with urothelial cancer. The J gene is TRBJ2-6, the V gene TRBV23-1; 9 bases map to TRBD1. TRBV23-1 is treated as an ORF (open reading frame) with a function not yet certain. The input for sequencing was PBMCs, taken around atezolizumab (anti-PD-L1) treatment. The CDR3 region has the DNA TGCGCCAGCAGTCAATATCCGACAGGGGGATACTCTGGGGCCAACGTCCTGACTTTC. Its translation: CASSQYPTGGYSGANVLTF.